This T cell receptor (beta chain) is drawn from a study of kidney transplant recipient with SARS-CoV-2 infection. This clonotype was detected ten times or more. TCRdb itself ran the reads through MiXCR, one entry per CDR3 protein. The sample gives roughly 250,000 distinct CDR3 sequences, less than 35% of which show up once; less than 8.5% is in the top ten. V was trimmed by 1 base and J by 6 bases, leaving 13 bases between them. CDR1 and CDR2 from the germline V gene are SGHRS and YFSETQ. The CDR3 extends over 15 amino acids. Sequences were derived from a blood sample, sampled at baseline and on day 111 from a kidney transplant recipient. The chain links TRBV5-1 to TRBJ2-2, with a tentative D call TRBD2 (6 bases). This clonotype was sampled from a male patient younger than 45 who had COVID-19 and was a kidney transplant recipient. The graft donor may have contributed some T cells. The chain's CDR3 is CASSLWRDWAGELFF. The CDR3 bases are TGCGCCAGCAGCTTGTGGCGGGACTGGGCCGGGGAGCTGTTTTTT.